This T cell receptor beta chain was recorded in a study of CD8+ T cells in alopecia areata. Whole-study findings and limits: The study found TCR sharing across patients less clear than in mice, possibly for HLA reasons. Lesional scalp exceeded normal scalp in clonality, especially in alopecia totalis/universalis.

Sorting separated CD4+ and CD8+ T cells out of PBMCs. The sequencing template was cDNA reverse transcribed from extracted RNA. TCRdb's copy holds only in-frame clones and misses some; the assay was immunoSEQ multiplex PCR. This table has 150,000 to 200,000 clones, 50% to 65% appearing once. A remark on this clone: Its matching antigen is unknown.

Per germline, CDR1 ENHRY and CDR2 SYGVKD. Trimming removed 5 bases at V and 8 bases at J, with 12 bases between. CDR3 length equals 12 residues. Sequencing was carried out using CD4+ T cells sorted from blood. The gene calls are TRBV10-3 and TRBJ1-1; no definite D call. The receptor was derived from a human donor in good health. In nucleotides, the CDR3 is TGTGCCATCAGTCCGGGAGATCAGGAAGCTTTCTTT. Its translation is CAISPGDQEAFF.